This T cell receptor (beta chain) came from a study of shared clonotypes between healthy human individuals. Overall study context: Each donor's CD8 memory used one plate, CD8 naive two, each CD4 subset three. Whole-study results and caveats: Clonotypes shared by all four donors outscored non-shared clonotypes in generation probability.

Naive CD8 populations comprised CD45RO-negative cells positively selected for CCR7, excluding terminally differentiated effector memory CD45RA+ cells. Donors, healthy HIV-negative adults, lacked recent acute infections or vaccinations. On this clone: Antigen specificity is unknown.

V shed 3 bases and J 0 bases; nucleotides not matched to a gene: 8. The CDR3 is made up of 16 amino acids. Germline CDR1 and CDR2: KGHSH and LQKENI. Method: immunoSEQ multiplex PCR; TCRdb's copy keeps in-frame clones and lacks some. The sample lists some 2,100,000 clones; about 92% were seen once. Specimen: naive CD8+ T cells from PBMCs. This rearrangement joins TRBV18 to TRBJ2-7; 7 bases agree with TRBD2. This sequence was found in a man aged 18-30 years in good health. Some clones in this sample may be carry-over from other donors' samples. CDR3 nucleotide sequence: TGTGCCAGCTCACCCGGCGGGAGTATCGGCTCCTACGAGCAGTACTTC. Translated: CASSPGGSIGSYEQYF. Supplemented by reference TRBV18 and TRBJ2-7, the full variable domain reads NAGVMQNPRHLVRRRGQEARLRCSPMKGHSHVYWYRQLPEEGLKFMVYLQKENIIDESGMPKERFSAEFPKEGPSILRIQQVVRGDSAAYFCASSPGGSIGSYEQYFGPGTRLTVT.